A selection of T cell receptor beta chains follows, all from one sample in a study of regulatory T cells in long-lasting Graves disease. One entry per CDR3 protein results from TCRdb running MiXCR on the multiplex PCR reads. The sample has about 540,000 distinct CDR3 sequences; roughly 12% are singletons. These data are also associated with another study on T cells in Graves' hyperthyroidism and ophthalmopathy.

The source material was peripheral blood mononuclear cells (PBMCs), sampled at new diagnosis, from a patient treated with antithyroid drugs. All receptors derive from a man aged 25-45 years with Graves disease. The CDR3 runs from the conserved cysteine through the conserved F or W. The D gene is left open where the match is weak. Size values are once, few and many counts, or a class for expanded clones, and some rows have none.

>few|TRBV5-5|TRBJ1-3|-
CASSLQGRNTIYF
TGTGCCAGCAGCTTGCAAGGGAGGAACACCATATATTTT
>many|TRBV2|TRBJ2-3|-
CASSEALPGAWTDTQYF
TGTGCCAGCAGTGAAGCGCTTCCGGGAGCTTGGACAGATACGCAGTATTTT
>few|TRBV13|TRBJ2-2|-
CASSLFPGEDTGELFF
TGTGCCAGCAGCTTATTCCCAGGGGAGGACACCGGGGAGCTGTTTTTT
>-|TRBV9|TRBJ2-1|-
CASSVVGGGEQFF
TGTGCCAGCAGCGTAGTGGGGGGCGGTGAGCAGTTCTTC
>many|TRBV7-9|TRBJ2-2|-
CASSWTSGELFF
TGTGCCAGCAGCTGGACCAGCGGGGAGCTGTTTTTT
>many|TRBV2|TRBJ2-1|TRBD2
CASSDIMGEGQEQFF
TGTGCCAGCAGTGATATAATGGGGGAGGGCCAAGAGCAGTTCTTC
>many|TRBV7-3|TRBJ1-1|-
CASSPGHQNTEAFF
TGTGCCAGCAGCCCGGGACACCAGAACACTGAAGCTTTCTTT
>-|TRBV9|TRBJ1-1|TRBD1
CASSIYQGAGNTEAFF
TGTGCCAGCAGCATATACCAGGGGGCAGGGAACACTGAAGCTTTCTTT
>many|TRBV27|TRBJ2-3|TRBD2
CASSYLSGIYTDTQYF
TGTGCCAGCAGTTATTTGAGCGGGATCTACACAGATACGCAGTATTTT
>many|TRBV6-2/TRBV6-3|TRBJ1-2|-
CASSDDGANYGYTF
TGTGCCAGCAGCGATGACGGCGCTAACTATGGCTACACCTTC
>many|TRBV7-6|TRBJ2-1|-
CASADYNEQFF
TGTGCCAGCGCGGACTACAATGAGCAGTTCTTC
>many|TRBV6-2/TRBV6-3|TRBJ2-3|-
CASSSRFPDTQYF
TGTGCCAGCAGTTCGAGATTTCCAGATACGCAGTATTTT
>-|TRBV9|TRBJ2-7|TRBD1
CASTKTLTGRDEQYF
TGTGCCAGCACCAAAACCTTGACAGGGAGAGACGAGCAGTACTTC
>many|TRBV24-1|TRBJ2-1|TRBD2
CATSGASGVDDEQFF
TGTGCCACCAGTGGAGCTAGCGGGGTGGATGATGAGCAGTTCTTC
>-|TRBV3-1|TRBJ2-6|-
CASSQDRRGAGANVLTF
TGTGCCAGCAGCCAAGATAGGAGGGGAGCGGGGGCCAACGTCCTGACTTTC
>many|TRBV5-6|TRBJ2-5|-
CASSVGDPGETQYF
TGTGCCAGCAGCGTCGGGGACCCGGGAGAGACCCAGTACTTC
>few|TRBV12-3/TRBV12-4|TRBJ2-7|-
CASSLTDPRAYEQYF
TGTGCCAGCAGTTTGACTGACCCTAGGGCCTACGAGCAGTACTTC
>many|TRBV11-2|TRBJ2-5|-
CASSLAEWETQYF
TGTGCCAGCAGCTTAGCCGAGTGGGAGACCCAGTACTTC
>many|TRBV11-3|TRBJ2-2|-
CASSLDLGNTGELFF
TGTGCCAGCAGCTTAGATCTAGGCAACACCGGGGAGCTGTTTTTT
>many|TRBV20-1|TRBJ2-3|TRBD2
CSARVMTSGREITDTQYF
TGCAGTGCTAGGGTTATGACTAGCGGGAGGGAAATCACAGATACGCAGTATTTT
>-|TRBV5-1|TRBJ1-5|TRBD1
CASSLDRADQPQHF
TGCGCCAGCAGCCTGGACAGGGCCGATCAGCCCCAGCATTTT
>many|TRBV11-2|TRBJ2-3|-
CASSKSQGDTQYF
TGTGCCAGCAGCAAAAGTCAGGGAGATACGCAGTATTTT
>-|TRBV20-1|TRBJ1-2|TRBD1
CSATSGTGGSNGYTF
TGCAGTGCTACCTCCGGGACAGGGGGTTCAAATGGCTACACCTTC